This T cell receptor beta chain was sequenced for a study of shared clonotypes between healthy human individuals. Study-wide results and caveats: It was expected that sequencing depth would affect clonotype sharing among donors. Tissues were not sampled, only blood, and their repertoires likely differ. Estimated richness was generally greater in naive than memory subsets.

A word on this clone: Its antigen is not known.

Here immunoSEQ multiplex PCR was the method, and the copy in TCRdb shows in-frame clones only, minus some. The data contain 600,000 to 750,000 clones, roughly 72% of them singletons. V was pared by 3 bases and J by 1 base, with 4 bases of the junction left unmatched. Germline values: CDR1 SGDLS, CDR2 YYNGEE. The CDR3 is 16 residues long. The receptor was derived from a woman aged 25 to 39 in good health. This chain links TRBV9 with TRBJ1-4; 9 bases line up with TRBD1. Sample: memory CD4+ T cells sorted from blood. Documented subset: CD45RA-negative fraction. Here the CDR3 DNA reads TGTGCCAGCAGCGGTGGGACAGGGTTAACTAATGAAAAACTGTTTTTT. This sequence encodes CASSGGTGLTNEKLFF.